The subject of this entry is one T cell receptor beta chain. Its specificity is unknown. The data originate from a study of cytomegalovirus exposure and HLA in healthy donors. Study-wide context: Out of roughly 170 million T cells, an earlier analysis found fewer than 140 million unique TCR beta sequences in total. HLA-typed donors were the source of around 80 million unique TCRs, which an early data release held. Study outcomes and limitations: It was taken for granted in presence/absence analyses that sequencing depth across donors was roughly uniform. Reports described diagnosis of cytomegalovirus status by the classifier as highly specific and sensitive.

PCR employed 60 Vbeta and 13 Jbeta primers. Produced via immunoSEQ multiplex PCR; TCRdb's table is partial and in-frame only. This table holds fewer than 90,000 clones, 65% to 80% found once. The CDR3 is 12 residues long. The germline V gene encodes CDR1 SQVTM and CDR2 ANQGSEA. V lost 5 bases and J 1 base, leaving 9 bases between the germline ends. The chain is built from TRBV29-1 and TRBJ2-7; no clear D gene. The sequence came from a man younger than 45 in good health and CMV-seropositive. Sequencing was carried out using PBMCs. The CDR3 protein is CSVPPLSYEQYF. In nucleotides, the CDR3 is TGCAGCGTTCCTCCCCTTTCCTACGAGCAGTACTTC.